These 30 T cell receptor beta chains came from one sample sequenced in a study of Ad26.COV2.S vaccination and SARS-CoV-2 variants. Sequencing used immunoSEQ multiplex PCR; TCRdb keeps in-frame clones, though not all of them. The sample gives 350,000 to 500,000 clones, roughly 90% of which show up once; 3.6% is in the top ten. Specified treatment: about 20 received Ad26.COV2.S at low or high dose, single or two shots; several received placebo; per-sample allocation not given. Sampling took place 63 days after the first vaccine or placebo injection. Sequences were derived from peripheral blood, sampled in a trial of Ad26.COV2.S vaccine versus placebo. The receptors come from a person between 18 and 65 years old who received the Ad26.COV2.S COVID-19 vaccine or a placebo.

The chain combines TRBV24-1 with TRBJ2-3; a weak D match, TRBD2 (6 bases). V was pared by 1 base and J by 1 base, with 11 bases between. CDR1 is KGHDR and CDR2 is SFDVKD in the germline V gene. The CDR3 is 16 residues long. The chain's CDR3 is CATSDLAGGRTDTQYF. CDR3 DNA sequence: TGTGCCACCAGTGATTTAGCCGGGGGACGCACAGATACGCAGTATTTT.

The chain is built from TRBV10-1 and TRBJ1-1; a weak D match, TRBD1 (5 bases). Trimming shortened V by 5 bases and J by 3 bases, and 13 bases separated the two germline ends. In germline, CDR1 is WNHNN, CDR2 SYGVQD (reference sequence). The CDR3 has 14 amino acids. The CDR3 spells CASSMAGRYTEAFF. In DNA form, the CDR3 reads TGCGCCAGCAGTATGGCAGGGAGATACACTGAAGCTTTCTTT.

This clone came up once. This chain's CDR3 is CASSPVGGGSYNEQFF. The CDR3 DNA sequence: TGTGCCAGCAGCCCAGTGGGCGGGGGGTCATACAATGAGCAGTTCTTC. The V call is TRBV2, the J call TRBJ2-1, with TRBD2 identical over 8 bases. This CDR3 spans 16 amino acids. Germline V gives CDR1 SNHLY, CDR2 FYNNEI. Trimming took 6 bases from V and 4 from J; bases not matched to a gene: 11.

The genes are TRBV30 and TRBJ1-3; D gene ambiguous. V was shortened by 2 bases and J by 1 base, with 6 bases between the two germline ends. This CDR3 is built from 13 residues. CDR1 and CDR2 from the germline V gene are GTSNPN and SVGIG (reference sequence). The CDR3 DNA is TGTGCCTGGAGTTGGCAGTCTGGAAACACCATATATTTT. This translates into CAWSWQSGNTIYF. Based on the CDR3 plus reference TRBV30 and TRBJ1-3, the full variable domain is SQTIHQWPATLVQPVGSPLSLECTVEGTSNPNLYWYRQAAGRGLQLLFYSVGIGQISSEVPQNLSASRPQDRQFILSSKKLLLSDSGFYLCAWSWQSGNTIYFGEGSWLTVV.

The rearrangement joins TRBV4-3 to TRBJ2-5; D uncertain. The CDR3 is 14 amino acids. CDR1 and CDR2 from the germline V gene are LGHNA and YSLEER. The V gene lost 1 base and the J gene lost 5 bases, with 11 bases spanning the gap. The CDR3 sequence: CASSQAHLGETQYF. CDR3 DNA: TGCGCCAGCAGCCAAGCCCACCTGGGGGAGACCCAGTACTTC.

J is TRBJ2-2 and V is TRBV5-4; possibly TRBD1 for D (5 bases). The CDR3 spans 15 residues. Trimming left V 1 base short and J 5 bases short, with 12 bases between. The V gene's germline CDR1 is SGHNT and CDR2 YYREEE (reference sequence). CDR3 protein: CASSLNGATTGELFF. The CDR3 DNA reads TGTGCCAGCAGCTTGAATGGGGCAACGACCGGGGAGCTGTTTTTT.

The rearrangement uses TRBV4-3 and TRBJ1-2, with D uncertain. Germline lookup yields CDR1 LGHNA and CDR2 YSLEER. The CDR3 has 15 amino acids. V lost 4 bases and J 6 bases, leaving 18 bases between the germline ends. CDR3 loop: CASSPRAGGKNGYTF. The CDR3 DNA follows: TGCGCCAGCAGCCCCCGGGCAGGAGGAAAGAATGGCTACACCTTC.

This clone occurred a few times. This chain connects TRBV4-1 to TRBJ1-2; D not certain. CDR1 and CDR2 from the germline V gene are MGHRA and YSYEKL. The CDR3 has 13 residues. V was shortened by 1 base and J by 4 bases, with 7 bases between the two germline ends. The DNA for the CDR3 is TGCGCCAGCAGCCAAGTTTTCCTCTATGGCTACACCTTC. This sequence encodes CASSQVFLYGYTF.

V and J are TRBV7-2 and TRBJ1-2, with D perhaps matching TRBD1 (5 bases). This CDR3 has 16 amino acids. The germline gives CDR1 SGHTA, CDR2 FQGNSA. Trimming removed 7 bases at V and 4 bases at J, with 22 bases between. In DNA, the CDR3 is TGTGCCAGCACCGAGGGGTCCGGGGCGGCAGCCTATGGCTACACCTTC. Residues: CASTEGSGAAAYGYTF.

This clone was counted a few times. This same CDR3 is encoded by further DNA sequences in the sample. In DNA, the CDR3 is TGCGCCAGCAGCCAAGGAGACACTGAAGCTTTCTTT. Protein: CASSQGDTEAFF. The genes are TRBV4-3 and TRBJ1-1; D gene ambiguous. Per germline, CDR1 LGHNA and CDR2 YSLEER. This CDR3 has 12 amino acids. V dropped 1 base and J dropped 3 bases, with 3 bases sitting between them.

This rearrangement joins TRBV7-9 to TRBJ2-7, with D possibly called TRBD1 or TRBD2 (6 bases each). Trimming removed 0 bases at V and 1 base at J, with 19 bases between. From germline, CDR1 is SEHNR and CDR2 FQNEAQ (reference sequence). There are 18 residues in the CDR3. CDR3 sequence reads: CASSLAFRGRSPSYEQYF. Written as DNA, the CDR3 is TGTGCCAGCAGCTTAGCTTTCCGGGGGCGGAGTCCTTCCTACGAGCAGTACTTC.

There are a few counts of this clone. The chain is built from TRBV7-9 and TRBJ1-6; D remains ambiguous. This CDR3 contains 13 residues. Germline V gene sequence: CDR1 SEHNR, CDR2 FQNEAQ (reference sequence). V dropped 1 base and J dropped 6 bases, with 4 bases sitting between them. The CDR3 sequence: CASSLGGNSPLHF. The CDR3 DNA sequence: TGTGCCAGCAGCTTAGGGGGTAATTCACCCCTCCACTTT.

J is TRBJ2-2 and V is TRBV19; D is ambiguous. The V end was cut by 11 bases, the J end by 6 bases, with 13 bases between. The CDR3 runs 12 residues. The germline V gene encodes CDR1 LNHDA and CDR2 SQIVND (reference sequence). CDR3 bases: TGTGCCGCCGGCCGGGTCGCCGGGGAGCTGTTTTTT. Translation: CAAGRVAGELFF.

This clone appeared once. V usage is TRBV29-1 and J usage is TRBJ1-1; D gene ambiguous. The ends were cut back, 2 bases at V and 5 bases at J, with 12 bases in the middle. CDR1 SQVTM and CDR2 ANQGSEA come from the germline V gene. The CDR3 consists of 13 residues. CDR3 nucleotide sequence: TGCAGCGTTGAATGGGGAGTAGGTACTGAAGCTTTCTTT. Translation gives CSVEWGVGTEAFF.

The chain joins TRBV7-3 to TRBJ2-7; 7 bases match TRBD1. Germline lookup yields CDR1 SGHTA and CDR2 FQGTGA. This CDR3 region has 13 residues. V dropped 5 bases and J dropped 9; count of bases not matched to a gene: 10. The DNA for the CDR3 is TGTGCCAGCAGCAAAACAGGGGTATCGAGGCAGTACTTC. This encodes CASSKTGVSRQYF.

The genes are TRBV5-1 and TRBJ2-2; the match to TRBD1 covers 7 bases. Germline CDR1 reads SGHRS; CDR2 reads YFSETQ. The ends lost 4 bases at V and 3 bases at J; junction bases unmatched: 3. The CDR3 covers 14 residues. The CDR3 region is CASSRGQDTGELFF. In DNA form, the CDR3 reads TGCGCCAGCAGCCGCGGACAGGACACCGGGGAGCTGTTTTTT.

Note on this clone: The identical CDR3 is also encoded by other nucleotide sequences in the sample. The DNA of the CDR3 is TGTGCCAGCAGCCAAGACTGGGGTTCCACAGATACGCAGTATTTT. This sequence encodes CASSQDWGSTDTQYF. This rearrangement joins TRBV3-1 (or the pseudogene TRBV3-2) to TRBJ2-3; D uncertain. Per the germline V gene, CDR1 is LGHDT and CDR2 is YNNKEL (reference sequence). V lost 0 bases and J lost 2, with 9 bases in between. The CDR3 extends over 15 amino acids.

The DNA of the CDR3 is TGCGCCAGCAGCTGGGCCCGGGACAGGGGTTATGGCTACACCTTC. Translating gives CASSWARDRGYGYTF. The V and J genes are TRBV5-1 and TRBJ1-2, with TRBD1 matching over 10 bases. Germline CDR1 is SGHRS and CDR2 is YFSETQ. The CDR3 runs 15 residues. V was pared by 3 bases and J by 5 bases, with 7 bases of the junction left unmatched.

The genes are TRBV7-8 and TRBJ1-5, with 9 bases that match TRBD1. V was pared by 1 base and J by 7 bases, with 5 bases of the junction left unmatched. This CDR3 is 15 amino acids long. The germline V gene encodes CDR1 SGHVS and CDR2 FQNEAQ. The CDR3 region is CASSLGQGVRQPQHF. The CDR3 nucleotides read TGTGCCAGCAGCTTAGGACAGGGGGTCCGCCAGCCCCAGCATTTT.

This clone came up many times. This chain uses TRBV7-9 with TRBJ2-2; 11 bases are a match to TRBD1. Germline loops: CDR1 SEHNR, CDR2 FQNEAQ (reference sequence). Trimming at V came to 6 bases and at J to 7 bases, leaving 7 bases not matched to a gene. The CDR3 totals 15 residues. CDR3 residues: CASSAGTGGIGELFF. DNA of the CDR3: TGTGCCAGCAGTGCCGGGACAGGGGGAATCGGGGAGCTGTTTTTT.

The V and J genes are TRBV6-2 or TRBV6-3 and TRBJ1-5, with unresolved D. Germline CDR1 is MNHEY and CDR2 is SVGEGT. The V and J ends lost 4 bases and 2 bases respectively, with 18 bases between them. The CDR3 totals 17 residues. The CDR3 sequence: CASSFPSGGLGNQPQHF. The DNA of the CDR3 is TGTGCCAGCAGTTTTCCAAGCGGAGGACTCGGCAATCAGCCCCAGCATTTT.

The chain joins TRBV10-3 to TRBJ2-7; D gene ambiguous. The germline V gene encodes CDR1 ENHRY and CDR2 SYGVKD. Trimming pared 7 bases from V and 4 bases from J, leaving 11 bases between. The CDR3 is 12 amino acids. CDR3 loop: CAINSPSYEQYF. As DNA, the CDR3 is TGTGCCATCAACTCACCTTCTTACGAGCAGTACTTC.

This chain joins TRBV20-1 and TRBJ2-7; D may be TRBD1 (6 bases). The germline V gene has CDR1 DFQATT and CDR2 SNEGSKA (reference sequence). The CDR3 contains 13 residues. Trimming left V 3 bases short and J 3 bases short, with 12 bases between. The CDR3 DNA is TGCAGTGCTAGTCAAGGACAGCGCTACGAGCAGTACTTC. Translating it yields CSASQGQRYEQYF.

This chain links TRBV5-1 with TRBJ1-6; no clear D gene. V was clipped by 3 bases and J by 0 bases, with 13 bases between them. This CDR3 region has 17 residues. The germline V gene has CDR1 SGHRS and CDR2 YFSETQ. For the CDR3, the DNA is TGCGCCAGCAGCTCGAGGACCGGGAGCTCCTATAATTCACCCCTCCACTTT. As protein: CASSSRTGSSYNSPLHF.

The V and J genes are TRBV6-6 and TRBJ1-4; possibly TRBD1 for D (5 bases). The CDR3 length is 11 residues. V was pared by 5 bases and J by 10 bases, with 8 bases between. Per germline, CDR1 MNHNY and CDR2 SVGAGI (reference sequence). CDR3 residues: CASSEGRKLFF. In DNA, the CDR3 is TGTGCCAGCAGTGAGGGGAGAAAACTGTTTTTT.

The V call is TRBV28, the J call TRBJ2-7; D is uncertain. The CDR3 extends over 16 amino acids. CDR1 is MDHEN, CDR2 SYDVKM, per germline. Trimming removed 5 bases at V and 2 bases at J, with 19 bases between. CDR3 sequence: CASSTPRQTRPYEQYF. The CDR3 bases are TGTGCCAGCAGTACCCCTCGGCAGACACGTCCCTACGAGCAGTACTTC. Full variable domain (rest looked up from reference TRBV28 and TRBJ2-7): DVKVTQSSRYLVKRTGEKVFLECVQDMDHENMFWYRQDPGLGLRLIYFSYDVKMKEKGDIPEGYSVSREKKERFSLILESASTNQTSMYLCASSTPRQTRPYEQYFGPGTRLTVT.

The rearrangement joins TRBV4-1 to TRBJ1-2; a possible D gene is TRBD1 (5 bases). Between the trimmed V and J ends, which lost 1 base and 4 bases, there was a span of 16 bases. This CDR3 has 16 residues. Germline V gene lookup returns CDR1 MGHRA and CDR2 YSYEKL. In DNA, the CDR3 is TGCGCCAGCAGCCAAGTCGGTGGGGCTCCAGGCTATGGCTACACCTTC. Amino acid sequence: CASSQVGGAPGYGYTF.

This clone was seen a single time. The chain uses TRBV29-1 and TRBJ2-2; no firm D call. V dropped 5 bases and J dropped 2 bases, with 3 bases sitting between them. The CDR3 is made up of 11 amino acids. In germline, CDR1 is SQVTM, CDR2 ANQGSEA. The CDR3 coding sequence is TGCAGCGTTTTAAACACCGGGGAGCTGTTTTTT. Protein product: CSVLNTGELFF.

The rearrangement joins TRBV5-1 to TRBJ1-4; the D gene is possibly TRBD1 (6 bases). The CDR3 contains 15 residues. Trimming pared 5 bases from V and 2 bases from J, leaving 13 bases between. The germline gives CDR1 SGHRS, CDR2 YFSETQ. CDR3 coding DNA: TGCGCCAGCAGGTCCGGGGGCTCGACTAATGAAAAACTGTTTTTT. Its protein product is CASRSGGSTNEKLFF.

The V call is TRBV7-2, the J call TRBJ1-1; weak D call: TRBD1 (6 bases). Germline loops: CDR1 SGHTA, CDR2 FQGNSA. This CDR3 contains 14 residues. The V end was cut by 3 bases, the J end by 5 bases, with 13 bases between. CDR3 protein: CASSLTGTRTEAFF. Here the CDR3 DNA reads TGTGCCAGCAGCTTGACAGGAACTAGGACTGAAGCTTTCTTT.